Sequencing of this T cell receptor (beta chain) was carried out in a study of lymphopenia after photon versus proton radiotherapy. The junction had 5 bases not matched to a gene; V was cut back by 4 bases and J by 3 bases. Germline V gene sequence: CDR1 SGHTA, CDR2 FQGTGA. The CDR3 loop spans 15 amino acids. Points from the study as a whole: Larger post-nadir TCR diversity loss correlated inversely with survival in deceased patients. Survival link was tested only in deceased patients; proton benefit remains a possibility. Oligoclonal CD8+ Temra expansion after nadir drove photon patients' diversity drop. Under photons, naive T cells and diversity fell while effector/memory populations rose.

Notes on this clone: Its antigen is not identified.

Assay: immunoSEQ multiplex PCR; the TCRdb copy retains only in-frame clones and omits some. Of fewer than 20,000 clones listed, roughly nine tenths are singletons. Source: peripheral blood, taken from a patient treated with proton-based radiotherapy. This TCR came from a man in his 70s with pancreatic cancer. The chain uses TRBV7-3 and TRBJ2-1; TRBD2 matches 8 bases. This CDR3 is CASSSMGLGYNEQFF. The CDR3 coding sequence is TGTGCCAGCAGCTCAATGGGACTAGGCTACAATGAGCAGTTCTTC.